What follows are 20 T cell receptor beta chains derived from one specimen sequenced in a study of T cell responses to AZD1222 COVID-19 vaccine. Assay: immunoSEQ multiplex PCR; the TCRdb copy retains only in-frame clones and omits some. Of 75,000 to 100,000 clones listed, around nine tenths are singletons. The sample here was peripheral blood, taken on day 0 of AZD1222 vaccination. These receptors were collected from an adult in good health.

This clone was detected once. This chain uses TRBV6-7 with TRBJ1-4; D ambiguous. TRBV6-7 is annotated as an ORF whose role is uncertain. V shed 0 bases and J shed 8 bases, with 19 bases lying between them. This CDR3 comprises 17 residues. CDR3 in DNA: TGTGCCAGCAGTTACTCGACACAGTCCAGGAGATACGAAAAACTGTTTTTT. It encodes CASSYSTQSRRYEKLFF.

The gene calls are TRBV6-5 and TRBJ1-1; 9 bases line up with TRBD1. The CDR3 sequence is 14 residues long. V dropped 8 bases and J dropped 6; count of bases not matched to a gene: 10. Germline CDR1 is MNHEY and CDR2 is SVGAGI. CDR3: CASGPQGAGAEAFF. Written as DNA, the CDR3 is TGTGCCAGCGGCCCACAGGGGGCCGGGGCTGAAGCTTTCTTT.

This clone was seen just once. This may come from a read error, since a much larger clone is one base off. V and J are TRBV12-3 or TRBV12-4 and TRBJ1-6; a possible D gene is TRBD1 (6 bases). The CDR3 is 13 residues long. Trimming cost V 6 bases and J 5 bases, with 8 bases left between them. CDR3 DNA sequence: TGTGCCAGCAGATACAGGGATAATTCACCCCTCCACTTT. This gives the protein CASRYRDNSPLHF.

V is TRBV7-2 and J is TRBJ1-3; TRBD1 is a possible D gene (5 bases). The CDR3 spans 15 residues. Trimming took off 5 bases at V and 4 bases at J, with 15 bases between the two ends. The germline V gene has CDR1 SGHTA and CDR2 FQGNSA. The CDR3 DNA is TGTGCCAGCAGCACAATCCAGGGTACAGGAAACACCATATATTTT. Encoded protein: CASSTIQGTGNTIYF. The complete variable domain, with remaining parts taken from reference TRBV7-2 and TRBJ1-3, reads GAGVSQSPSNKVTEKGKDVELRCDPISGHTALYWYRQSLGQGLEFLIYFQGNSAPDKSGLPSDRFSAERTGGSVSTLTIQRTQQEDSAVYLCASSTIQGTGNTIYFGEGSWLTVV.

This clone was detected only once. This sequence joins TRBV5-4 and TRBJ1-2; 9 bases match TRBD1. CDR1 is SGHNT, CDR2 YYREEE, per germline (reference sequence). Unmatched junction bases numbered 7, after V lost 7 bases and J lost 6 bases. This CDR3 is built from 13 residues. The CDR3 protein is CASEGQGLDGYTF. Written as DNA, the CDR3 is TGTGCCAGCGAGGGACAGGGACTGGATGGCTACACCTTC.

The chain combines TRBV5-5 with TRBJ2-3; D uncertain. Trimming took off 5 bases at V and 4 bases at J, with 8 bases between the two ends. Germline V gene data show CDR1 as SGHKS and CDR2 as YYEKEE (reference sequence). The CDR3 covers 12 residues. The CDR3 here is CASRYHPDTQYF. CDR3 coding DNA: TGTGCCAGCAGATACCACCCAGATACGCAGTATTTT. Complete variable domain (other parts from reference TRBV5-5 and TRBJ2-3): DAGVTQSPTHLIKTRGQQVTLRCSPISGHKSVSWYQQVLGQGPQFIFQYYEKEERGRGNFPDRFSARQFPNYSSELNVNALLLGDSALYLCASRYHPDTQYFGPGTRLTVL.

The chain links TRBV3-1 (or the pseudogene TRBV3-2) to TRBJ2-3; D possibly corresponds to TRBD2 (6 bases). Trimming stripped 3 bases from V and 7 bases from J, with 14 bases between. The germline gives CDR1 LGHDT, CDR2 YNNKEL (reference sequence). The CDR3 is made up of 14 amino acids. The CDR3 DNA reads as TGTGCCAGCAGCCAGACCCCGGACTATCATACGCAGTATTTT. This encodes CASSQTPDYHTQYF.

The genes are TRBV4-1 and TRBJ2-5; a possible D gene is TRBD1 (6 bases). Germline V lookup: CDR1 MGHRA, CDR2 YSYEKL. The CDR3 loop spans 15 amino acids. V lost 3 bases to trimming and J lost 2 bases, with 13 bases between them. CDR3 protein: CASSQPMTGQETQYF. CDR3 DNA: TGCGCCAGCAGCCAGCCGATGACAGGACAAGAGACCCAGTACTTC.

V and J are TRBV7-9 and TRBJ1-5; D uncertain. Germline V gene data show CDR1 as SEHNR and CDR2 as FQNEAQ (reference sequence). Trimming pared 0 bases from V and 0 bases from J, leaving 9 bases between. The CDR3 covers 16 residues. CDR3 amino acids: CASSLAYGSSNQPQHF. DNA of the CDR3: TGTGCCAGCAGCTTAGCATATGGCAGTAGCAATCAGCCCCAGCATTTT.

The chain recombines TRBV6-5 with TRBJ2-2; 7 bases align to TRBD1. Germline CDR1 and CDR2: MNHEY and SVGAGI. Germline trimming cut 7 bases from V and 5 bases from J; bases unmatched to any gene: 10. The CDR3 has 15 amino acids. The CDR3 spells CASTHGTAKTGELFF. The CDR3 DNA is TGTGCCAGCACTCACGGGACAGCAAAGACCGGGGAGCTGTTTTTT.

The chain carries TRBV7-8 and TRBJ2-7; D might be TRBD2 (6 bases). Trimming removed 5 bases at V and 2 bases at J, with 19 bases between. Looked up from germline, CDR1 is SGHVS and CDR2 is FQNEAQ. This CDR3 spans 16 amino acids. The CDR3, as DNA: TGTGCCAGCAGCCCCTCCGGAGGGGACGCTACCTACGAGCAGTACTTC. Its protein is CASSPSGGDATYEQYF.

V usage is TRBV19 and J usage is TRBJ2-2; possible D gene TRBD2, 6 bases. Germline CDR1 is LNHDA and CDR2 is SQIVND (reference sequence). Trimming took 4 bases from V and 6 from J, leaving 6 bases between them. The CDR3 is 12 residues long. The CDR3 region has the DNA TGTGCCAGTAGTACGGGGGCCGGGGAGCTGTTTTTT. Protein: CASSTGAGELFF.

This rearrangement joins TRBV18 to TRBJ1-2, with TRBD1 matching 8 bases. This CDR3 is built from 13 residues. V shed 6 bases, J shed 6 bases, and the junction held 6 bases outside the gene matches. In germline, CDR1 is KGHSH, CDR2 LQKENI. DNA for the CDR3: TGTGCCAGCTCCCCAGGGGGCGGAGATGGCTACACCTTC. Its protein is CASSPGGGDGYTF.

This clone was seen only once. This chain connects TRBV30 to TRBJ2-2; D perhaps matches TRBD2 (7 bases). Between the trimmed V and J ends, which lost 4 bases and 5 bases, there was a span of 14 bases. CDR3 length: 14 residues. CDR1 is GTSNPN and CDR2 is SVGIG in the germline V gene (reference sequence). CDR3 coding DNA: TGTGCCTGGACCTTGGGGGGGCCGACCGGGGAGCTGTTTTTT. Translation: CAWTLGGPTGELFF.

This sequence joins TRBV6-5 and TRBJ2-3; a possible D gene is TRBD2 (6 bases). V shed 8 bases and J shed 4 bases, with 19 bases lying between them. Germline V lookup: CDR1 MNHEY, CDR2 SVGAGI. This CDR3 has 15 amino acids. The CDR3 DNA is TGTGCCAGCGCCGTTCCGGCGGGAACGGCAGATACGCAGTATTTT. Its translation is CASAVPAGTADTQYF.

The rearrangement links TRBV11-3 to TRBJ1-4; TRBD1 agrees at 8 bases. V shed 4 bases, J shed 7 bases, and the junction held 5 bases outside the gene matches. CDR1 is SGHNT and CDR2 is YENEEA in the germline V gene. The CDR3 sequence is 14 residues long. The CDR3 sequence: CASSYDRGGEKLFF. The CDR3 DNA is TGTGCCAGCAGCTACGACAGGGGCGGTGAAAAACTGTTTTTT.

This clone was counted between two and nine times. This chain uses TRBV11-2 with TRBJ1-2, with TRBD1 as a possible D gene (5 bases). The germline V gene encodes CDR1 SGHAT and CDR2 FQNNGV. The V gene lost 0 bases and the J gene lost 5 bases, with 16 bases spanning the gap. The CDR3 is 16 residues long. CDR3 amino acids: CASSLDRGSSGYGYTF. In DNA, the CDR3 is TGTGCCAGCAGCTTAGATCGGGGCAGCAGTGGGTATGGCTACACCTTC.

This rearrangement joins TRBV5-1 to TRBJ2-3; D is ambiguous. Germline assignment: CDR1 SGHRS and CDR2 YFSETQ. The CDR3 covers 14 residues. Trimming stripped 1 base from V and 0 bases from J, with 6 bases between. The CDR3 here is CASSLLQSTDTQYF. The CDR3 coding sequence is TGCGCCAGCAGCTTGTTACAGAGCACAGATACGCAGTATTTT.

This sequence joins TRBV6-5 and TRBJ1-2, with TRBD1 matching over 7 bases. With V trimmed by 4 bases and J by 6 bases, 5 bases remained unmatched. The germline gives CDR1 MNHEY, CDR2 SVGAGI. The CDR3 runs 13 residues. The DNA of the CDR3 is TGTGCCAGCAGTTCACAGGGGAGGAATGGCTACACCTTC. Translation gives CASSSQGRNGYTF.

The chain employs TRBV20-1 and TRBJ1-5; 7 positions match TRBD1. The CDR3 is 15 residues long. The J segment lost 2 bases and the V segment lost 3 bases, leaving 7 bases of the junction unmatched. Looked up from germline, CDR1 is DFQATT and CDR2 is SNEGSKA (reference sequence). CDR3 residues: CSASKAGGGNQPQHF. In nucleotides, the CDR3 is TGCAGTGCTAGTAAGGCAGGGGGGGGCAATCAGCCCCAGCATTTT.